Sequencing of this T cell receptor (beta chain) was carried out in a study of vaccination and CD4 T cells after COVID-19. Treatment reported: approximately 10-day PBMC culture with coronavirus spike peptide pools or control peptides (ViraFEST assay). This CDR3 has 14 residues. V was cut by 3 bases and J by 6 bases, with 11 bases left in between. CDR1 is SGHAT and CDR2 is FQNNGV in the germline V gene. The Oncomine TCR Beta short-read assay was applied to DNA of cultured CD4+ T cells. TCRdb processed the PCR reads anew with MiXCR; each CDR3 protein has one entry. The sample holds 14,000 to 15,000 distinct CDR3 sequences, about 41% seen once. Points on this clonotype: Its antigen is unidentified.

The sample taken for sequencing was CD4+ T cells from blood, cultured in vitro. The sequence was obtained from a human donor who had recovered from COVID-19. The V call is TRBV11-2, the J call TRBJ2-2; maybe TRBD1 (6 bases). The CDR3 loop is CASSFQGMAGELFF. The CDR3 nucleotides read TGTGCCAGCAGCTTTCAGGGGATGGCCGGGGAGCTGTTTTTT.